Listed below are T cell receptor beta chains from one sample, sequenced in a study of T cell responses to AZD1222 COVID-19 vaccine. Here immunoSEQ multiplex PCR was the method, and the copy in TCRdb shows in-frame clones only, minus some. The table includes approximately 140,000 clones, 75% to 95% detected once. The starting material was peripheral blood, obtained on day 0 of MenACWY control vaccination. The receptor source for this set is an adult in good health. The CDR3 runs from the conserved cysteine through the conserved F or W. The order of the fields is D gene, J gene, clone size, V gene, CDR3 protein, CDR3 DNA. The D gene is left open where the match is weak. Clone sizes are given selectively: once, few, many, or a class where the clone is expanded.

.,TRBJ1-3,.,TRBV30,CAWTDPAGTGNTIYF,TGTGCCTGGACTGACCCGGCAGGGACTGGAAACACCATATATTTT
.,TRBJ1-3,.,TRBV7-9,CASSPVDRSSGNTIYF,TGTGCCAGCAGCCCGGTCGATCGATCTTCTGGAAACACCATATATTTT
.,TRBJ1-5,.,TRBV11-2,CASSKGSNQPQHF,TGTGCCAGCAGTAAGGGAAGCAATCAGCCCCAGCATTTT
TRBD2,TRBJ2-7,.,TRBV7-3,CASSPSGGRTYEQYF,TGTGCCAGCAGCCCGTCGGGAGGGAGAACCTACGAGCAGTACTTC
.,TRBJ1-2,.,TRBV15,CATSRDFQGGYTF,TGTGCCACCAGCAGAGATTTCCAGGGAGGCTACACCTTC
TRBD1,TRBJ2-2,once,TRBV4-1,CASSLLLGTGTGELFF,TGCGCCAGCAGCCTCCTTCTCGGGACAGGGACCGGGGAGCTGTTTTTT
.,TRBJ2-6,.,TRBV27,CASSLGSGANVLTF,TGTGCCAGCAGTTTGGGCTCTGGGGCCAACGTCCTGACTTTC
.,TRBJ1-3,.,TRBV20-1,CSASFGNTIYF,TGCAGTGCTAGTTTTGGAAACACCATATATTTT
.,TRBJ1-1,.,TRBV6-5,CASSYRLEEKAFF,TGTGCCAGCAGTTACCGGCTAGAAGAAAAAGCTTTCTTT
.,TRBJ2-7,.,TRBV2,CASSESRGAGASYEQYF,TGTGCCAGCAGTGAATCCCGGGGGGCGGGAGCCTCATACGAGCAGTACTTC
.,TRBJ2-7,.,TRBV5-4,CASSSGTLGWEQYF,TGTGCCAGCAGCTCCGGGACCCTAGGTTGGGAGCAGTACTTC